These T cell receptor beta chains were read from a single sample in a study of molecular identifiers for immune sequencing clone quantification. TCRdb itself ran the PCR reads through MiXCR, one entry per CDR3 protein. The sample shows under 650,000 distinct CDR3 sequences, about 20% of them seen only once. Sequencing used naive CD8+ T cells from blood, with Jurkat cell RNA spiked in. The receptors were gathered from a human donor in good health. Some libraries in this study had Jurkat cell RNA spiked in. Both conserved end residues are trimmed from each CDR3.

>12|TRBV27
ASSAATVNTEAF
>14|TRBV11-2
ASSQGWGQYNSPLH
>18|TRBV6-1
ASSEVVWGTGSSGANVLT
>15|TRBV2
ASRIPSGSGSYNEQF
>13|TRBV7-9
ASTDREGDTGELF
>18|TRBV28
ASSSPTGTGTRDPTYEQY
>14|TRBV12-3/TRBV12-4
ASSSWTSDYQETQY
>11|TRBV6-6
ASTYVGANVLT
>15|TRBV27
ASSAGGLAGGADTQY
>14|TRBV4-1
ASSPEGDVGQETQY
>12|TRBV5-1
ASSLDIRTYEQY
>10|TRBV6-2/TRBV6-3
ASSGSGYEQY
>15|TRBV6-6
ASSPPDAGLVNYGYT
>12|TRBV15
ATTGERNEETQY
>14|TRBV27
ASSLIGVYGANVLT
>12|TRBV7-2
ASSTSPGGYEQF
>16|TRBV12-3/TRBV12-4
ASSLEGLAGGQADTQY
>11|TRBV12-3/TRBV12-4
ASSLDWSYEQY
>14|TRBV7-2
ASSLALRDPTYEQY
>12|TRBV6-6
ASSYGLAEETQY
>13|TRBV7-7
ASSLETGVQETQY
>13|TRBV29-1
SVESLSSGANVLT
>15|TRBV4-3
ASSQAAPVGGTGELF
>12|TRBV6-5
ASNGGRLTDTQY
>12|TRBV29-1
SVAGGSFGYGYT
>12|TRBV6-5
ASSNGQGCEKPF
>16|TRBV11-2
ASSLAYPGGLGNTEAF
>11|TRBV7-9
ASSLEFIETQY
>12|TRBV19
ASSVGGRADTQY
>14|TRBV9
ASSVAASPGGYGYT
>14|TRBV4-1
ASSQLAGGRSDTQY
>14|TRBV12-3/TRBV12-4
ASSFRGGAPSIEQF
>13|TRBV4-1
ASSRTGQGLYEQY
>13|TRBV7-9
ASSYPSTGVYEQY
>13|TRBV20-1
SALPLAGGANEQF
>10|TRBV12-3/TRBV12-4
ASRRPRDTQY
>13|TRBV7-6
ASSAGYRREGEQY
>15|TRBV18
ASSRKDGTTDNTEAF
>10|TRBV30
AWSRDFDEQF
>13|TRBV4-1
ASSPRHDPYSEQY
>13|TRBV28
ASSLPTDTEETQY
>11|TRBV19
ASRQRDSYEQY
>15|TRBV6-1
ASSDSTAHSGANVLT
>15|TRBV6-5
ASSYLPPTTDGNTIY
>13|TRBV27
ASTAQRGVSDTQY
>15|TRBV7-6
ASSLSPRGSGSTEQF
>15|TRBV7-9
ASSPGDRGSTFYEQY
>12|TRBV7-8
ASVKGANTGELF
>14|TRBV2
ASSGTHISTNEKLF
>13|TRBV9
ASSVSPGGDQPQH
>16|TRBV5-5
ASSNRDRVLTGANVLT
>10|TRBV29-1
SAADSYNEQF
>13|TRBV7-9
ASSLAGPRYNEQY
>13|TRBV10-3
AISESGGEDYEQY
>13|TRBV7-6
ASSFSWTGQETQY
>14|TRBV15
ATSRESGSLYNEQF
>13|TRBV27
ASSLSLAGVNEQF
>13|TRBV5-6
ASSIGLAGVHEQF
>14|TRBV4-3
ASSQDGVGRVDTQY